The 24 T cell receptor beta chains given below trace back to one sample, sequenced in a study of blood T cell repertoires in COVID-19 (dated by TCRdb to 2018 to 2020). Library preparation employed the immunoSEQ multiplex PCR assay. What TCRdb holds here is the immuneACCESS table cut down to in-frame rearrangements. Part of the clones is not present; checked against another copy, under half of the missing clones reflect an unresolved V gene, and the others are unexplained. The sample table holds 85,000 to 120,000 clones, of which roughly 90% were seen once. The top ten hold 1.9% of the sample. The material sequenced was peripheral blood. All receptors come from a woman in her forties or fifties with COVID-19, enrolled during active disease.

V is TRBV6-1 and J is TRBJ2-1, with 7 bases aligning to TRBD2. The CDR3 loop spans 15 amino acids. V trimming: 0 bases; J trimming: 8 bases; junction bases outside the gene matches: 7. Germline V gene data show CDR1 as MNHNS and CDR2 as SASEGT. Written as DNA, the CDR3 is TGTGCCAGCAGTGAAGCGCTTCTTGGGAGGGATGAGCAGTTCTTC. The encoded protein is CASSEALLGRDEQFF.

V gene TRBV28 combines with J gene TRBJ1-2; a weak D match, TRBD1 (5 bases). The germline gives CDR1 MDHEN, CDR2 SYDVKM. CDR3 length: 15 residues. V was clipped by 2 bases and J by 2 bases, with 12 bases between them. In DNA, the CDR3 is TGTGCCAGCAGTTTAGTCCAGGGCCCCAACTATGGCTACACCTTC. It translates to CASSLVQGPNYGYTF.

V and J are TRBV30 and TRBJ1-5, with 7 bases matching TRBD1. This CDR3 contains 13 residues. Looked up from germline, CDR1 is GTSNPN and CDR2 is SVGIG (reference sequence). Losses at the gene ends were 3 bases for V and 7 bases for J; bases not matched to a gene: 6. CDR3 region: CAWSPDRDQPQHF. The CDR3 nucleotides are TGTGCCTGGAGCCCCGACAGGGACCAGCCCCAGCATTTT.

The chain carries TRBV10-3 and TRBJ1-6; possibly TRBD1 for D (5 bases). The V and J ends lost 5 bases and 7 bases respectively, with 12 bases between them. The CDR3 loop spans 14 amino acids. Germline V gene data show CDR1 as ENHRY and CDR2 as SYGVKD. The CDR3, as DNA: TGTGCCATCAGTCTGGACACCATAAATTCACCCCTCCACTTT. As protein: CAISLDTINSPLHF.

The V and J genes are TRBV5-5 and TRBJ2-7; 7 bases fit TRBD1. Looked up from germline, CDR1 is SGHKS and CDR2 is YYEKEE (reference sequence). The CDR3 spans 16 residues. V was clipped by 2 bases and J by 2 bases; unmatched bases: 10. The CDR3 DNA reads as TGTGCCAGCAGCTTTCCCCAAACAGGGGCGCCCTACGAGCAGTACTTC. This sequence encodes CASSFPQTGAPYEQYF.

The chain carries TRBV11-2 and TRBJ2-7; 8 bases fit TRBD2. The germline V gene has CDR1 SGHAT and CDR2 FQNNGV. J gave up 0 bases and V 7 bases, and 14 bases lay outside the gene matches. The CDR3 contains 17 residues. The CDR3 loop is CASTPRGGFEISYEQYF. The CDR3 bases are TGTGCCAGCACCCCTCGGGGGGGTTTTGAAATCTCCTACGAGCAGTACTTC.

The rearrangement uses TRBV19 and TRBJ2-3; D possibly corresponds to TRBD2 (6 bases). V shed 3 bases and J shed 2 bases, with 15 bases lying between them. CDR1 and CDR2 (germline): LNHDA, SQIVND (reference sequence). The CDR3 consists of 16 residues. This CDR3 is CASSIQGWGDTDTQYF. Here the CDR3 DNA reads TGTGCCAGTAGTATCCAGGGCTGGGGGGACACAGATACGCAGTATTTT.

The rearrangement uses TRBV6-5 and TRBJ1-5; D perhaps matches TRBD1 (6 bases). Germline CDR1 and CDR2: MNHEY and SVGAGI. The CDR3 totals 15 residues. The V and J ends lost 5 bases and 4 bases respectively, with 15 bases between them. The CDR3 reads CASSTTGLGNQPQHF. CDR3 DNA: TGTGCCAGCAGTACCACAGGGTTAGGGAATCAGCCCCAGCATTTT.

Only one count was recorded for this clone. The J gene is TRBJ1-1, the V gene TRBV5-1; tentative D call: TRBD1 (6 bases). Trimming removed 3 bases from V and 5 bases from J, with 14 bases in between. There are 14 residues in the CDR3. Germline CDR1 SGHRS, CDR2 YFSETQ. This CDR3 is CASSSEGVRTEAFF. CDR3 DNA: TGCGCCAGCAGCTCCGAGGGGGTACGGACTGAAGCTTTCTTT.

The rearrangement links TRBV18 to TRBJ1-6; tentative D call: TRBD1 (5 bases). Germline CDR1 is KGHSH and CDR2 is LQKENI. The CDR3 covers 15 residues. V was shortened by 3 bases and J by 5 bases, with 11 bases between the two germline ends. The CDR3 nucleotides are TGTGCCAGCTCACCGTTGACAGCCGATAATTCACCCCTCCACTTT. The encoded protein is CASSPLTADNSPLHF.

The chain carries TRBV28 and TRBJ1-5; 11 nucleotides line up with TRBD1. Germline V CDR1 and CDR2: MDHEN, SYDVKM. Losses at the gene ends were 6 bases for V and 5 bases for J; bases not matched to a gene: 9. CDR3 length: 16 amino acids. CDR3 in amino acids: CASRLNRDRGDQPQHF. The CDR3 region has the DNA TGTGCCAGCAGACTTAACCGGGACAGGGGGGATCAGCCCCAGCATTTT.

CDR3 nucleotide sequence: TGCGCCAGCAGCTTGGACGGGGGGCGCAACTATGGCTACACCTTC. This sequence encodes CASSLDGGRNYGYTF. The chain combines TRBV5-1 with TRBJ1-2; a possible D gene is TRBD1 (6 bases). This CDR3 is 15 amino acids long. The germline V and J ends were trimmed by 0 bases and 2 bases, with 11 bases remaining between them. Looked up from germline, CDR1 is SGHRS and CDR2 is YFSETQ.

The chain joins TRBV27 to TRBJ1-2, with a tentative D call TRBD1 (6 bases). The CDR3 contains 16 residues. V lost 0 bases, J lost 8 bases, and 19 bases lay in between. CDR1 is MNHEY, CDR2 SMNVEV, per germline (reference sequence). CDR3 in amino acids: CASSLSWGHLGKGYTF. The CDR3 nucleotides are TGTGCCAGCAGTTTATCCTGGGGACACCTAGGGAAGGGCTACACCTTC.

The genes are TRBV6-5 and TRBJ2-3; 10 nucleotides line up with TRBD2. The CDR3 runs 14 residues. The V gene end was trimmed by 5 bases and the J gene end by 7 bases; junction bases not matched to a gene: 6. Germline V lookup: CDR1 MNHEY, CDR2 SVGAGI. The CDR3 nucleotides read TGTGCCAGCAGTCAGCGGGGGGGCAAGAATACGCAGTATTTT. It specifies CASSQRGGKNTQYF.

The rearrangement joins TRBV6-2 or TRBV6-3 to TRBJ2-7, with D possibly TRBD1 on 5 matching bases. Germline CDR1 MNHEY, CDR2 SVGEGT. The CDR3 is 16 residues long. Deletions cut 0 bases from V and 0 bases from J, with 12 bases between. CDR3 sequence: CASSYSGLSLSYEQYV. CDR3 nucleotide sequence: TGTGCCAGCAGTTACTCGGGGCTGAGCCTCTCCTACGAGCAGTACGTC.

The chain uses TRBV19 and TRBJ1-5; D not resolved. The CDR3 has 12 residues. Trimming took off 5 bases at V and 3 bases at J, with 5 bases between the two ends. The germline V gene encodes CDR1 LNHDA and CDR2 SQIVND (reference sequence). The CDR3 spells CASSPFNQPQHF. Here the CDR3 DNA reads TGTGCCAGTAGTCCCTTCAATCAGCCCCAGCATTTT.

The chain recombines TRBV9 with TRBJ1-2; the match to TRBD1 covers 10 bases. Germline trimming cut 0 bases from V and 5 bases from J; bases unmatched to any gene: 4. CDR3 length equals 15 residues. CDR1 is SGDLS, CDR2 YYNGEE, per germline. This chain's CDR3 is CASSVGQGAGYGYTF. CDR3 bases: TGTGCCAGCAGCGTAGGACAGGGGGCTGGGTATGGCTACACCTTC.

The rearrangement joins TRBV2 to TRBJ1-2; D remains ambiguous. This CDR3 has 12 amino acids. Deletions cut 6 bases from V and 2 bases from J, with 7 bases between. Germline values: CDR1 SNHLY, CDR2 FYNNEI. The CDR3 loop is CASSNENYGYTF. CDR3 sequence (DNA): TGTGCCAGCAGCAACGAGAACTATGGCTACACCTTC.

The chain links TRBV5-4 to TRBJ1-1; TRBD1 matches 10 bases. Unmatched junction bases numbered 14, after V lost 4 bases and J lost 11 bases. Germline-derived CDR1 and CDR2 are SGHNT and YYREEE (reference sequence). CDR3 length: 15 residues. The CDR3 reads CASSGPGGQGSFAFF. Here the CDR3 DNA reads TGTGCCAGCAGCGGGCCCGGGGGACAGGGGTCCTTCGCTTTCTTT.

The chain employs TRBV3-1 (or the pseudogene TRBV3-2) and TRBJ2-3; 12 bases are a match to TRBD2. CDR3 size: 17 residues. Germline assignment: CDR1 LGHDT and CDR2 YNNKEL (reference sequence). The V and J ends lost 3 bases and 4 bases, in that order; junction bases with no gene match: 8. The CDR3 is CASSQSRLAGAADTQYF. For the CDR3, the DNA is TGTGCCAGCAGCCAGTCTAGACTAGCGGGGGCGGCAGATACGCAGTATTTT.

The rearrangement joins TRBV3-1 (or the pseudogene TRBV3-2) to TRBJ2-7; D is unresolved. Germline V gene sequence: CDR1 LGHDT, CDR2 YNNKEL (reference sequence). The CDR3 is 14 residues long. Trimming took 0 bases from V and 0 from J, leaving 6 bases between them. CDR3 sequence (DNA): TGTGCCAGCAGCCAAGAAATCAGCTCCTACGAGCAGTACTTC. This encodes CASSQEISSYEQYF.

The V and J genes are TRBV5-6 and TRBJ2-7; 8 bases are a match to TRBD1. V shed 0 bases and J 4 bases; nucleotides not matched to a gene: 9. CDR1 and CDR2 from the germline V gene are SGHDT and YYEEEE. The length of the CDR3 is 16 residues. The chain's CDR3 is CASSLAAGTGPYEQYV. As DNA, the CDR3 is TGTGCCAGCAGCTTGGCGGCCGGGACAGGACCGTACGAGCAGTACGTC.

This rearrangement joins TRBV6-2 or TRBV6-3 to TRBJ2-3; 7 nucleotides align to TRBD2. After removal of 2 bases from V and 1 base from J, the junction contained 6 bases not matched to a gene. The CDR3 runs to 16 residues. CDR1 is MNHEY and CDR2 is SVGEGT in the germline V gene. CDR3 sequence (DNA): TGTGCCAGCAGTTACAAGGTAGCGGGCGGCACAGATACGCAGTATTTT. It encodes CASSYKVAGGTDTQYF.

This chain uses TRBV11-2 with TRBJ1-2; 8 positions agree with TRBD1. V shed 5 bases, J shed 4 bases, and the junction held 15 bases outside the gene matches. Germline CDR1 and CDR2: SGHAT and FQNNGV. The CDR3 has 17 amino acids. CDR3 nucleotide sequence: TGTGCCAGCAGCCTCCCCGTGTGGGACAGGCGTTTCTATGGCTACACCTTC. Amino acid sequence: CASSLPVWDRRFYGYTF.